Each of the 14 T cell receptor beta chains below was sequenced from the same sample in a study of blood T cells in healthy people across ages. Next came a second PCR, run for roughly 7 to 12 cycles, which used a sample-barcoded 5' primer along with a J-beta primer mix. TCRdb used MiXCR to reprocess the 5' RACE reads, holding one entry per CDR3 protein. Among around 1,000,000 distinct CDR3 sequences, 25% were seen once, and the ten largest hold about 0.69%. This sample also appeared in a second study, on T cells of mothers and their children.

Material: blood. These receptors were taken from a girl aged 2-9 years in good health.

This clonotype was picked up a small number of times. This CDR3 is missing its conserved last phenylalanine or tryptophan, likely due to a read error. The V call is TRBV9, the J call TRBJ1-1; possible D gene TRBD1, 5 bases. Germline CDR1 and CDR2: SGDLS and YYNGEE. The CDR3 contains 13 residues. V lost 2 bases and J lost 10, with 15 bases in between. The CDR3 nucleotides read TGTGCCAGCAGCGTGGAGGGTAGAGGGGTAGCTTTCCTT. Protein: CASSVEGRGVAFL.

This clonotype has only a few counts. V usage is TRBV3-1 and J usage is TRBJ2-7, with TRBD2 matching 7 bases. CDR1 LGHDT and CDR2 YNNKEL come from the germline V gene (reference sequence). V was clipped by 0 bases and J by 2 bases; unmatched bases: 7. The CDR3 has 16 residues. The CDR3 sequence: CASSQEVSGNPYEQYF. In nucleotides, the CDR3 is TGTGCCAGCAGCCAAGAAGTGAGCGGGAACCCCTACGAGCAGTACTTC.

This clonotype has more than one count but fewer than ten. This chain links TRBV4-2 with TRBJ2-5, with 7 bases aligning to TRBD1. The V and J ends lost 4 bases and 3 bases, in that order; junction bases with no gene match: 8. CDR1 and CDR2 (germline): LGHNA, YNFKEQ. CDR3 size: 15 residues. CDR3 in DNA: TGTGCCAGCAGCCGCCTGGGGGACAGAGAAGAGACCCAGTACTTC. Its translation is CASSRLGDREETQYF.

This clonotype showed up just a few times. DNA of the CDR3: TGTGCCAGCAGCTCCACGGGCGGGGGGATCCCTACAGATACGCAGTATTTT. Protein sequence: CASSSTGGGIPTDTQYF. The rearrangement links TRBV7-8 to TRBJ2-3; TRBD2 agrees at 8 bases. Germline CDR1 is SGHVS and CDR2 is FQNEAQ. The CDR3 extends over 17 amino acids. With V trimmed by 4 bases and J by 3 bases, 12 bases remained unmatched.

Here the CDR3 reads CASFEGGNEKLFF. CDR3 bases: TGTGCCAGCTTTGAGGGAGGAAATGAAAAACTGTTTTTT. This chain uses TRBV12-3 or TRBV12-4 with TRBJ1-4, with D hard to call. The CDR3 is made up of 13 amino acids. The V gene lost 8 bases and the J gene lost 5 bases, with 12 bases spanning the gap.

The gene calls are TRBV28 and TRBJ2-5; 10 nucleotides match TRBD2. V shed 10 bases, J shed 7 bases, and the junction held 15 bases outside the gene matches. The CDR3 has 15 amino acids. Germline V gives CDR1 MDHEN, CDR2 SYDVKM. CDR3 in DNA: TGTGCCACCACAACCTCTAGCGGGAGTCTAGGGACCCAGTACTTC. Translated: CATTTSSGSLGTQYF.

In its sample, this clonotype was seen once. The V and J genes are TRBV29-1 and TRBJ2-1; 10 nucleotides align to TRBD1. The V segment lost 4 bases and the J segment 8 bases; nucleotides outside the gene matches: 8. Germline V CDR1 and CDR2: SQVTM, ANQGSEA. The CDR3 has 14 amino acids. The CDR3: CSVVGDRGFYEQFF. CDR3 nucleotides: TGCAGCGTTGTGGGGGACAGGGGCTTTTATGAGCAGTTCTTC.

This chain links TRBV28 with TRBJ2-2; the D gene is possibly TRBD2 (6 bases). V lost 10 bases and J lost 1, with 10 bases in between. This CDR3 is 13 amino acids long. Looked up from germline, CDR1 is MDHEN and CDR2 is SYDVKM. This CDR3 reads CATGRGNTGELFF. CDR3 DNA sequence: TGTGCCACCGGGAGAGGGAACACCGGGGAGCTGTTTTTT.

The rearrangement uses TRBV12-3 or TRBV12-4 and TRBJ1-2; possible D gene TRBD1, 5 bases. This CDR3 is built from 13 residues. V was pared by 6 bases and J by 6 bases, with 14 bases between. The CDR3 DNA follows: TGTGCCAGCAGAAAACAAGTGGGGGATGGCTACACCTTC. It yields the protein CASRKQVGDGYTF.

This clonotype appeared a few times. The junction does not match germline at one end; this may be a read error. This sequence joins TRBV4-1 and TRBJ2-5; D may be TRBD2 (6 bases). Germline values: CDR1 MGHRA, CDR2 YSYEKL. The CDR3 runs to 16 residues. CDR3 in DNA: TGCGCCAGCAGCCAAGTGGGGGGTCTAAGAGGAGAGACCCAGTGCTTC. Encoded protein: CASSQVGGLRGETQCF.

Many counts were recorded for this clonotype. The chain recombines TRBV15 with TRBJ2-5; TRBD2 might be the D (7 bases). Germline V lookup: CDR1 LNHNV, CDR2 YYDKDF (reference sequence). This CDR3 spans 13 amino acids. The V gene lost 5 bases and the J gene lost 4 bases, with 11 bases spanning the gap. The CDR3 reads CATSGGARETQYF. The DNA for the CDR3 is TGTGCCACCAGCGGGGGGGCGAGAGAGACCCAGTACTTC.

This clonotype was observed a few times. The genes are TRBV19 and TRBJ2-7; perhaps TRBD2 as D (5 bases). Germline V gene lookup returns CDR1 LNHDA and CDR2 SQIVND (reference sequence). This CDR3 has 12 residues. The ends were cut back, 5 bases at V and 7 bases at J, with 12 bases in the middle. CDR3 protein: CASSPEGVEQYF. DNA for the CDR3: TGTGCCAGTAGTCCCGAGGGTGTTGAGCAGTACTTC.

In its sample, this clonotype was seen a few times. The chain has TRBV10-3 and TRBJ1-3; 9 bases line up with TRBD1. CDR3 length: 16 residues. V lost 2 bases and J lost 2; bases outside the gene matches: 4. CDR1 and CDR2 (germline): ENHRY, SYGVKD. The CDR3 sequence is CAISEPTGGTGNTIYF. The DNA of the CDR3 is TGTGCCATCAGTGAGCCTACAGGGGGCACTGGAAACACCATATATTTT.

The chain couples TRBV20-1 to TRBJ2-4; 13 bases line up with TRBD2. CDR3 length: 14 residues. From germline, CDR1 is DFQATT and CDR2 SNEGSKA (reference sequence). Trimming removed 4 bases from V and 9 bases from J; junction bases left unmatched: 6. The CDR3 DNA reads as TGCAGTGCTACGACGACTAGCGGGGGGATCATTCAGTACTTC. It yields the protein CSATTTSGGIIQYF.